The next 2 T cell receptor beta chains were all read from a single sample in a study of glioma-infiltrating T cells. Using RNA template, CDR3s of TCR alpha and beta were amplified with iRepertoire arm-PCR. TCRdb recomputed calls from the multiplex PCR reads with MiXCR, one row per CDR3 protein. The table lists roughly 350,000 distinct CDR3 sequences, 41% of them singletons. The sequencing sample was made of glioma tissue, nonneoplastic brain tissue, or PBMCs (not recorded which). The receptors come from a human donor with low-grade glioma or glioblastoma, undergoing nonglioma brain surgery, or in good health (not recorded which).

This clonotype has ten or more counts. This chain connects TRBV20-1 to TRBJ1-2; D is ambiguous. Looked up from germline, CDR1 is DFQATT and CDR2 is SNEGSKA (reference sequence). The CDR3 is 13 residues long. V was cut by 0 bases and J by 8 bases, with 13 bases left in between. The CDR3 loop reads CSARDPLIYGYTF. For the CDR3, the DNA is TGCAGTGCTAGAGATCCCCTTATCTACGGCTACACCTTC.

Only one count was recorded for this clonotype. At one of its ends the junction is not consistent with the germline gene, which may arise from a read error. The chain is built from TRBV6-2 or TRBV6-3 and TRBJ2-7; 8 bases fit TRBD2. This CDR3 spans 15 amino acids. Germline V gene lookup returns CDR1 MNHEY and CDR2 SVGEGT. Here the CDR3 DNA reads TGTTCCAGCAGCCGGAGGGTAGCGGGATTGGACGAGCAGTACTTC. Translated: CSSSRRVAGLDEQYF.